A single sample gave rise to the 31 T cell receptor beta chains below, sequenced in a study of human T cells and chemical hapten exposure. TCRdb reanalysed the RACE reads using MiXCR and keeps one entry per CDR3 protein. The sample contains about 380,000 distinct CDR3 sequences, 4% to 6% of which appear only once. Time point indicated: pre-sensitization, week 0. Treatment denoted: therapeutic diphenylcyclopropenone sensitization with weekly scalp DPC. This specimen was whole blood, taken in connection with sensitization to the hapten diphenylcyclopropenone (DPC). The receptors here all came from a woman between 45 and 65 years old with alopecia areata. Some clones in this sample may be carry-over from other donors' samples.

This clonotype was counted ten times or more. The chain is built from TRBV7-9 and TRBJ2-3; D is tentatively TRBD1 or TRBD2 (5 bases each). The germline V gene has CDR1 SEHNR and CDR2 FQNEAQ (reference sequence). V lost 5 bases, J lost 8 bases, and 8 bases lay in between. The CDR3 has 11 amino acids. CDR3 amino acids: CASSGAGTQYF. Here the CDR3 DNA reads TGTGCCAGCAGCGGGGCGGGTACGCAGTATTTT.

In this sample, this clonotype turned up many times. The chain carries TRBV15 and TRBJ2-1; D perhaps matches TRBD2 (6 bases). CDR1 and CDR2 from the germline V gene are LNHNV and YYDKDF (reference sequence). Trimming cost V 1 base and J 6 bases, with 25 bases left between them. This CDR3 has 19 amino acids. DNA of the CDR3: TGTGCCACCAGCAGAGGCCTAGTTATCCGGGACTGGGCATCCAATGAGCAGTTCTTC. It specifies CATSRGLVIRDWASNEQFF.

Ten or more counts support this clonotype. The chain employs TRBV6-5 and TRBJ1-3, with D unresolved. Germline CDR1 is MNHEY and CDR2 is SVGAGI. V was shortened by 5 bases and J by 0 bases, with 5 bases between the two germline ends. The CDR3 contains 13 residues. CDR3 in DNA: TGTGCCAGCAGTCGGGGCTCTGGAAACACCATATATTTT. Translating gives CASSRGSGNTIYF.

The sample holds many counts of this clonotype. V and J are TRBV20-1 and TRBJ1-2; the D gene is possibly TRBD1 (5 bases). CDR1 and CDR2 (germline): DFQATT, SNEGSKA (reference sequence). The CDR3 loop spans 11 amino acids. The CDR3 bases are TGCAGAGACAGTATAGATTATGGCTACACCTTC. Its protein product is CRDSIDYGYTF.

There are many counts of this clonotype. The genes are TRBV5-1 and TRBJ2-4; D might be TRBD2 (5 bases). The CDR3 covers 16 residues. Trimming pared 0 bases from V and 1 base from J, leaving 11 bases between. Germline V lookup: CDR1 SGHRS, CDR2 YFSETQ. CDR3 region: CASSLGTRVAKNIQYF. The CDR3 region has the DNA TGCGCCAGCAGCTTGGGGACGAGGGTCGCCAAAAACATTCAGTACTTC.

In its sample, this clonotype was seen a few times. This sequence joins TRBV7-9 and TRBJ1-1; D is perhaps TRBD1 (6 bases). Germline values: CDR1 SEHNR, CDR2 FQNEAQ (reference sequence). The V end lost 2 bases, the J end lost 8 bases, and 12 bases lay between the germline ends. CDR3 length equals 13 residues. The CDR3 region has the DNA TGTGCCAGCAGCTTATCAGGGGACCCGGAAGCTTTCTTT. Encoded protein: CASSLSGDPEAFF.

The CDR3 DNA is TGCGCCAGCAGCCAATTCCGGACTAGCGGGGAAGAGACCCAGTACTTC. Amino acid sequence: CASSQFRTSGEETQYF. V gene TRBV4-1 combines with J gene TRBJ2-5; 12 bases line up with TRBD2. V was clipped by 2 bases and J by 3 bases; unmatched bases: 4. The CDR3 has 16 residues. The germline V gene has CDR1 MGHRA and CDR2 YSYEKL.

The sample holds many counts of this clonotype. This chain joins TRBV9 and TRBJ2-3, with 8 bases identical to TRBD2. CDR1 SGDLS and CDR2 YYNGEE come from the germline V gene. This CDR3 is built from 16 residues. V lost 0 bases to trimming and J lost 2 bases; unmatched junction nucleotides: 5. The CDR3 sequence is CASSVDSGVLTDTQYF. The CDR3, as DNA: TGTGCCAGCAGCGTAGATAGCGGGGTCCTCACAGATACGCAGTATTTT.

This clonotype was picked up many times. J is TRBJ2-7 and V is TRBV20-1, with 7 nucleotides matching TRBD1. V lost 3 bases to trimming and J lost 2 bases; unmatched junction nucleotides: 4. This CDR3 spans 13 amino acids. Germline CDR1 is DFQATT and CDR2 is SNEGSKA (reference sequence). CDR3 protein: CSASRDRTYEQYF. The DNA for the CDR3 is TGCAGTGCTAGCCGGGACAGAACCTACGAGCAGTACTTC.

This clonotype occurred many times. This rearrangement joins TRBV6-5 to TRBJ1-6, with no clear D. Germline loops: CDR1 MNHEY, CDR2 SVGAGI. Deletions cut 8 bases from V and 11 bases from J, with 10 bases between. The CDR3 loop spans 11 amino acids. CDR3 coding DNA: TGTGCCAGCGGTAACAACCCACCCCTCCACTTT. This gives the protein CASGNNPPLHF.

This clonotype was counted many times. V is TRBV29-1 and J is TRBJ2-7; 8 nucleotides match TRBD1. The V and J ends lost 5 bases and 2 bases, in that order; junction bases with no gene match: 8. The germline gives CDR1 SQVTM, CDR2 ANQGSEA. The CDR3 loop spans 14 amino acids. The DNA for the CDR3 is TGCAGCGTTTCTACAGGGGGAAGTACCTACGAGCAGTACTTC. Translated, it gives CSVSTGGSTYEQYF.

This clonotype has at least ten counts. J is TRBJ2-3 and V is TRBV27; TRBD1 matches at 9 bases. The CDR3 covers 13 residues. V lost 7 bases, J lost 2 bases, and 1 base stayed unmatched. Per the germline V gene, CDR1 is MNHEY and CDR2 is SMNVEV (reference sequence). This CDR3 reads CASNRGLTDTQYF. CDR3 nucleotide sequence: TGTGCCAGCAACAGGGGGCTCACAGATACGCAGTATTTT.

CDR3 in amino acids: CASSRLVYNEQFF. The CDR3 region has the DNA TGTGCCAGCAGCCGCCTCGTTTACAATGAGCAGTTCTTC. V usage is TRBV7-2 and J usage is TRBJ2-1; D not resolved. The CDR3 is made up of 13 amino acids. Trimming cost V 5 bases and J 4 bases, with 9 bases left between them. CDR1 SGHTA and CDR2 FQGNSA come from the germline V gene.

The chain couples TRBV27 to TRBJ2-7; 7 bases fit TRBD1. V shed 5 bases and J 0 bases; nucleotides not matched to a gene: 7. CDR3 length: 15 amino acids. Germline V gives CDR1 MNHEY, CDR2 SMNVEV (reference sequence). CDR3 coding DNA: TGTGCCAGCAGTAAGGCGGACAGGATCTCCTACGAGCAGTACTTC. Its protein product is CASSKADRISYEQYF.

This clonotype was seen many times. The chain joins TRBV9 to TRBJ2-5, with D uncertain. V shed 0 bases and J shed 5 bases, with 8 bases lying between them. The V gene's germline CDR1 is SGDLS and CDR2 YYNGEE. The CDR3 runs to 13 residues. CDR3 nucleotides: TGTGCCAGCAGCGTAGATTTCGGGGAGACCCAGTACTTC. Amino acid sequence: CASSVDFGETQYF.

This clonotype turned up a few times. CDR3 amino acids: CASSLEGGARSYGYTF. The CDR3 nucleotides are TGTGCCAGCAGCTTAGAAGGGGGGGCGCGTTCCTATGGCTACACCTTC. The chain couples TRBV11-2 to TRBJ1-2, with a tentative D call TRBD1 (6 bases). CDR1 SGHAT and CDR2 FQNNGV come from the germline V gene. This CDR3 is built from 16 residues. V lost 0 bases, J lost 4 bases, and 15 bases lay in between.

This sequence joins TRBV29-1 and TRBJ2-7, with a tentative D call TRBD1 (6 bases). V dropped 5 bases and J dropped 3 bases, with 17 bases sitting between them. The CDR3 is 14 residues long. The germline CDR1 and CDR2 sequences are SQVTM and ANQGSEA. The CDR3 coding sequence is TGCAGCGTTCTCCGGGACACCGATATCTACGAGCAGTACTTC. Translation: CSVLRDTDIYEQYF.

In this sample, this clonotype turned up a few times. CDR3 protein: CACMNIGSSTDTQYF. The CDR3 DNA is TGTGCCTGCATGAACATAGGCTCAAGCACAGATACGCAGTATTTT. The chain uses TRBV30 and TRBJ2-3, with unresolved D. V lost 6 bases and J 0 bases, leaving 16 bases between the germline ends. CDR3 size: 15 residues. Germline CDR1 GTSNPN, CDR2 SVGIG (reference sequence).

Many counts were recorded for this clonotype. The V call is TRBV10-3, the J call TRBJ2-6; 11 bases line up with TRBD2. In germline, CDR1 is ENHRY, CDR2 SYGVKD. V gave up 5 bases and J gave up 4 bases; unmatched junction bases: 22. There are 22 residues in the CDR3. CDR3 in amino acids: CAISPRGDFSGRASVGANVLTF. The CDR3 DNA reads TGTGCCATCAGTCCGAGAGGTGACTTTAGCGGGAGGGCCTCAGTAGGGGCCAACGTCCTGACTTTC.

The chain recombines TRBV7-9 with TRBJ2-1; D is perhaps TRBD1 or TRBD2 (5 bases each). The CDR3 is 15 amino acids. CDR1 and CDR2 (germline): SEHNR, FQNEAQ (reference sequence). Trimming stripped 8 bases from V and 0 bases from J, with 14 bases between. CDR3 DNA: TGTGCCAGCGGTGGGACCTTGAGCTCCTACAATGAGCAGTTCTTC. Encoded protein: CASGGTLSSYNEQFF.

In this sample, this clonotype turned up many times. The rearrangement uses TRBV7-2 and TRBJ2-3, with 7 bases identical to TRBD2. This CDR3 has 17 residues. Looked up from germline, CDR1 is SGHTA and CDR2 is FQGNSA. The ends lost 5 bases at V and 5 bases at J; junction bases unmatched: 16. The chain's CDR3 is CASSPRGGSRLGDTQYF. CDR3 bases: TGTGCCAGCAGCCCAAGGGGCGGGAGTAGACTTGGAGATACGCAGTATTTT.

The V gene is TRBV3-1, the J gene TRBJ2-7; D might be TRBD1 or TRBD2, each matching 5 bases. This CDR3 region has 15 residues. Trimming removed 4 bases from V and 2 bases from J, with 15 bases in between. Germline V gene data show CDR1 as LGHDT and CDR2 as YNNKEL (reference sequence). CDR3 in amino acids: CASSRDHKAAYEQYF. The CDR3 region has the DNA TGTGCCAGCAGCCGGGACCATAAGGCGGCCTACGAGCAGTACTTC.

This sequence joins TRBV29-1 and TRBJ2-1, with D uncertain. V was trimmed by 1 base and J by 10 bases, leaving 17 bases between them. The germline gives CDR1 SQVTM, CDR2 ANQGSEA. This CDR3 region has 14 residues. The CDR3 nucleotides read TGCAGCGTTGAAGCTGCGACCGGTCTTCCGGAGCAGTTCTTC. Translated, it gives CSVEAATGLPEQFF.

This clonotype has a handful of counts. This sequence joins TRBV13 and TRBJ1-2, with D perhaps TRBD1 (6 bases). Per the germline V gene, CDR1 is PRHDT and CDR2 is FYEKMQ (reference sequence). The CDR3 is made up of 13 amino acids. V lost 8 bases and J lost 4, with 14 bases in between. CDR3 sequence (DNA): TGTGCCAGCCGTGGACAGCTTATCTATGGCTACACCTTC. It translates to CASRGQLIYGYTF. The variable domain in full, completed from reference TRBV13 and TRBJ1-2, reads AAGVIQSPRHLIKEKRETATLKCYPIPRHDTVYWYQQGPGQDPQFLISFYEKMQSDKGSIPDRFSAQQFSDYHSELNMSSLELGDSALYFCASRGQLIYGYTFGSGTRLTVV.

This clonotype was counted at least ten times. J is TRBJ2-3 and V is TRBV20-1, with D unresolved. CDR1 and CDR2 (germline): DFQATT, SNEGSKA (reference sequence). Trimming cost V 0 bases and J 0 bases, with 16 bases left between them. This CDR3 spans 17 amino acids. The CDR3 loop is CSARDPQAVSSTDTQYF. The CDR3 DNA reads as TGCAGTGCTAGAGATCCCCAGGCAGTCAGTAGCACAGATACGCAGTATTTT.

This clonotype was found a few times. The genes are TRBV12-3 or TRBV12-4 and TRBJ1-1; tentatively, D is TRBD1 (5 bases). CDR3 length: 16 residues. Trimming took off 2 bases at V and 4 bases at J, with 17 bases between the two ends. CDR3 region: CASSLMRAPGGTEAFF. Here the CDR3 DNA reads TGTGCCAGCAGTTTAATGAGGGCCCCTGGGGGCACTGAAGCTTTCTTT.

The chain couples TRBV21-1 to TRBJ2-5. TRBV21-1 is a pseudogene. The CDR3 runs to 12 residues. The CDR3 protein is CASSNVQETQYF. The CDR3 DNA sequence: TGTGCCAGCAGCAATGTCCAAGAGACCCAGTACTTC.

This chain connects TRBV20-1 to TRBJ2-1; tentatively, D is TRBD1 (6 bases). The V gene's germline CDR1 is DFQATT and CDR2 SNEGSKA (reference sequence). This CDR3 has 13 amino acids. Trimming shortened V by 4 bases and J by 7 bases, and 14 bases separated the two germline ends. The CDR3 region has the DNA TGCAGTGCTAAGTCCCACACAGGGAATGAGCAGTTCTTC. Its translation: CSAKSHTGNEQFF.

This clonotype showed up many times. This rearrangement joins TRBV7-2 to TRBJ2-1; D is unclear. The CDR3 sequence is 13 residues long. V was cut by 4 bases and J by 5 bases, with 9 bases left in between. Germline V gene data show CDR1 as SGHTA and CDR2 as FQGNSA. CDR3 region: CASSYPPNNEQFF. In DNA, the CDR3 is TGTGCCAGCAGCTACCCCCCCAACAATGAGCAGTTCTTC.

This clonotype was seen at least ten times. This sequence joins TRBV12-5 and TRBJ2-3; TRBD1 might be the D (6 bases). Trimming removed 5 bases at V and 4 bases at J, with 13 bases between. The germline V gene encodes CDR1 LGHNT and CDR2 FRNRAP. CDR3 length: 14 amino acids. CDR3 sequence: CASGPPRGADTQYF. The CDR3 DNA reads TGTGCTAGTGGTCCCCCCAGGGGTGCAGATACGCAGTATTTT.

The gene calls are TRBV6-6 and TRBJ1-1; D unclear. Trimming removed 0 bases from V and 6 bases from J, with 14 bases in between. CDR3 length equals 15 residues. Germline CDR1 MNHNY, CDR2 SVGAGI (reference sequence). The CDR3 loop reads CASSYSISVRAEAFF. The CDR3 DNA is TGTGCCAGCAGTTACTCGATATCGGTCCGGGCTGAAGCTTTCTTT.